Listed below are T cell receptor beta chains from one sample, sequenced in a study of T cells in Graves' hyperthyroidism and ophthalmopathy. TCRdb re-called the multiplex PCR reads through MiXCR, storing one row per CDR3 protein. The sample lists approximately 400,000 distinct CDR3 sequences; approximately 15% were seen once. Sequencing was performed on blood. The receptors shown here come from a woman in her sixties or seventies with Graves' hyperthyroidism. CDR3s include the opening cysteine and the closing phenylalanine or tryptophan. The D gene is left open where the match is weak. Size is omitted from some rows. Given values are once, few, many or a class for expanded clones.

v_gene: TRBV5-4
d_gene: NA
abundance: many
j_gene: TRBJ1-1
CDR3nt: TGTGCCAGCAGGAACAGGGTTGACACTGAAGCTTTCTTT
CDR3aa: CASRNRVDTEAFF

v_gene: TRBV29-1
d_gene: NA
abundance: many
j_gene: TRBJ2-7
CDR3nt: TGCAGCGTTGTCGACTACGAGCAGTACTTC
CDR3aa: CSVVDYEQYF

v_gene: TRBV20-1
d_gene: NA
abundance: many
j_gene: TRBJ2-2
CDR3nt: TGCAGTGCTAGAGATAAGGCAGGCTCGAACACCGGGGAGCTGTTTTTT
CDR3aa: CSARDKAGSNTGELFF

v_gene: TRBV11-1
d_gene: TRBD2
abundance: many
j_gene: TRBJ2-3
CDR3nt: TGTGCCAGCAGCCCGAGTAGCGGGAGAAGCACAGATACGCAGTATTTT
CDR3aa: CASSPSSGRSTDTQYF

v_gene: TRBV20-1
d_gene: TRBD2
abundance: NA
j_gene: TRBJ2-1
CDR3nt: TGCAGTGCCGAGCGGCTAGCGGGAGGTTCGGATGAGCAGTTCTTC
CDR3aa: CSAERLAGGSDEQFF

v_gene: TRBV11-3
d_gene: NA
abundance: many
j_gene: TRBJ2-1
CDR3nt: TGTGCCAGCAGCTTAGTGGCTAGTCGAACCCTCAAATTTTACAATGAGCAGTTCTTC
CDR3aa: CASSLVASRTLKFYNEQFF

v_gene: TRBV27
d_gene: TRBD2
abundance: NA
j_gene: TRBJ2-2
CDR3nt: TGTGCCAGCAGTTTTTTGTCGGGAGGAATATCCGGGGAGCTGTTTTTT
CDR3aa: CASSFLSGGISGELFF

v_gene: TRBV10-3
d_gene: TRBD2
abundance: many
j_gene: TRBJ2-7
CDR3nt: TGTGCCATCAGTGAGGAGGCGGGAGCGAGCGAGCAGTACTTC
CDR3aa: CAISEEAGASEQYF

v_gene: TRBV2
d_gene: TRBD2
abundance: many
j_gene: TRBJ2-7
CDR3nt: TGTGCCAGCAGCGGGGGGGGGATAGCGGGAGCTCACGAGCAGTACTTC
CDR3aa: CASSGGGIAGAHEQYF

v_gene: TRBV5-1
d_gene: TRBD2
abundance: many
j_gene: TRBJ2-7
CDR3nt: TGCGCCAGCAGCGAAGGGACTAGCGGGAGTTACGAGCAGTACTTC
CDR3aa: CASSEGTSGSYEQYF

v_gene: TRBV5-1
d_gene: NA
abundance: many
j_gene: TRBJ2-2
CDR3nt: TGCGCCAGCAGCTTACGACAGAACGGGGAGCTGTTTTTT
CDR3aa: CASSLRQNGELFF

v_gene: TRBV27
d_gene: TRBD2
abundance: many
j_gene: TRBJ2-3
CDR3nt: TGTGCCAGCAGTTCACGACTAGCGGGAGGAGGAACAGATACGCAGTATTTT
CDR3aa: CASSSRLAGGGTDTQYF

v_gene: TRBV4-1
d_gene: NA
abundance: few
j_gene: TRBJ2-3
CDR3nt: TGCGCCAGCAGCCAAGAAAGTAACCCCTTGAAATACACAGATACGCAGTATTTT
CDR3aa: CASSQESNPLKYTDTQYF

v_gene: TRBV2
d_gene: TRBD1
abundance: many
j_gene: TRBJ2-5
CDR3nt: TGTGCCAGCAGTGGGTTTGGACAGGGCCAAGAGACCCAGTACTTC
CDR3aa: CASSGFGQGQETQYF

v_gene: TRBV6-1
d_gene: NA
abundance: many
j_gene: TRBJ2-3
CDR3nt: TGTGCCAGCAGAGGAGACACTCGAAAGGGCACAGATACGCAGTATTTT
CDR3aa: CASRGDTRKGTDTQYF

v_gene: TRBV12-3/TRBV12-4
d_gene: TRBD1
abundance: many
j_gene: TRBJ2-3
CDR3nt: TGTGCCAGCAGTCGGACAGGGGAGCCAGATACGCAGTATTTT
CDR3aa: CASSRTGEPDTQYF

v_gene: TRBV6-5
d_gene: TRBD1
abundance: many
j_gene: TRBJ2-5
CDR3nt: TGTGCCAGCAGGAATATGGGACAGGACCAAGAGACCCAGTACTTC
CDR3aa: CASRNMGQDQETQYF

v_gene: TRBV12-3/TRBV12-4
d_gene: TRBD2
abundance: many
j_gene: TRBJ2-2
CDR3nt: TGTGCCAGCAGTTTAGTGGCTGGACTAGCGGCCACCGGGGAGCTGTTTTTT
CDR3aa: CASSLVAGLAATGELFF

v_gene: TRBV12-5
d_gene: TRBD1
abundance: few
j_gene: TRBJ2-7
CDR3nt: TGTGCTAGTGGTTTGACGACGGGACAGGGTTCTTTTCACGAGCAGTACTTC
CDR3aa: CASGLTTGQGSFHEQYF

v_gene: TRBV28
d_gene: NA
abundance: many
j_gene: TRBJ2-3
CDR3nt: TGTGCCAGCAGTCCGAATAAGGATACGCAGTATTTT
CDR3aa: CASSPNKDTQYF

v_gene: TRBV12-5
d_gene: TRBD1
abundance: few
j_gene: TRBJ2-7
CDR3nt: TGTGCTAGTGGTTTGGTATTTTCGAGACAGGGCGACAACGAGCAGTACTTC
CDR3aa: CASGLVFSRQGDNEQYF

v_gene: TRBV5-6
d_gene: TRBD2
abundance: NA
j_gene: TRBJ2-1
CDR3nt: TGTGCCAGCAGCTTGGACGTCCTGCGCGGGAGGGTTCACAATGAGCAGTTCTTC
CDR3aa: CASSLDVLRGRVHNEQFF

v_gene: TRBV20-1
d_gene: NA
abundance: many
j_gene: TRBJ1-1
CDR3nt: TGCAGTGCTCTAGATGGGGATCGCGCTGAAGCTTTCTTT
CDR3aa: CSALDGDRAEAFF

v_gene: TRBV5-1
d_gene: TRBD2
abundance: many
j_gene: TRBJ2-1
CDR3nt: TGTGCCAGCAGCTCTGGACTAGCGGGAGTCAATGAGCAGTTCTTC
CDR3aa: CASSSGLAGVNEQFF

v_gene: TRBV11-1
d_gene: NA
abundance: few
j_gene: TRBJ2-5
CDR3nt: TGTACCAGCAGCCCCACGGGTATTGTGGGAGAGACCCAGTACTTC
CDR3aa: CTSSPTGIVGETQYF

v_gene: TRBV27
d_gene: NA
abundance: few
j_gene: TRBJ1-1
CDR3nt: TGTGCCAGCAGCTTCTCGACAGGAAACACTGAAGCTTTCTTT
CDR3aa: CASSFSTGNTEAFF

v_gene: TRBV20-1
d_gene: NA
abundance: many
j_gene: TRBJ1-1
CDR3nt: TGCAGTGCTTTTTCACCGTCTTCGAACACTGAAGCTTTCTTT
CDR3aa: CSAFSPSSNTEAFF

v_gene: TRBV6-5
d_gene: TRBD2
abundance: many
j_gene: TRBJ2-3
CDR3nt: TGTGCCAGCAGTTACTCCTACCCGGGACTAGCGGGAGATACGCAGTATTTT
CDR3aa: CASSYSYPGLAGDTQYF

v_gene: TRBV4-1
d_gene: TRBD1
abundance: NA
j_gene: TRBJ1-5
CDR3nt: TGCGCCAGCAGCCAAGGGAACAGGGGACTAGGTAGCTCGGGTCAGCCCCAGCATTTT
CDR3aa: CASSQGNRGLGSSGQPQHF

v_gene: TRBV11-2
d_gene: NA
abundance: many
j_gene: TRBJ1-5
CDR3nt: TGTGCCAGCAGCTTAGCCCTAAATCAGCCCCAGCATTTT
CDR3aa: CASSLALNQPQHF

v_gene: TRBV7-2
d_gene: NA
abundance: many
j_gene: TRBJ2-5
CDR3nt: TGTGCCAGCAGCTTAGTTGCCCGGCGGTTGTCGTGGGAGACCCAGTACTTC
CDR3aa: CASSLVARRLSWETQYF

v_gene: TRBV7-9
d_gene: NA
abundance: many
j_gene: TRBJ2-1
CDR3nt: TGTGCCAGCAGCTTGGACAGAAGAGCGTCGGGGGATGAGCAGTTCTTC
CDR3aa: CASSLDRRASGDEQFF

v_gene: TRBV5-1
d_gene: TRBD1
abundance: few
j_gene: TRBJ1-2
CDR3nt: TGCGCCAGCAGCTTGGGACAGGGGGCCCCGCCCTATGGCTACACCTTC
CDR3aa: CASSLGQGAPPYGYTF

v_gene: TRBV20-1
d_gene: NA
abundance: many
j_gene: TRBJ1-1
CDR3nt: TGCAGTGTCCCATCCCAGGCTAACACTGAAGCTTTCTTT
CDR3aa: CSVPSQANTEAFF

v_gene: TRBV24-1
d_gene: TRBD1
abundance: many
j_gene: TRBJ2-1
CDR3nt: TGTGCCACCAGTGATTTACAGGGGAAAGCCTACAATGAGCAGTTCTTC
CDR3aa: CATSDLQGKAYNEQFF

v_gene: TRBV10-2
d_gene: NA
abundance: NA
j_gene: TRBJ1-5
CDR3nt: TGCGCCAGCCTGGGAGATACGCAGCATTTT
CDR3aa: CASLGDTQHF

v_gene: TRBV11-1
d_gene: NA
abundance: many
j_gene: TRBJ2-2
CDR3nt: TGTGCCAGCAGATCAGAATCGGGCACCGGGGAGCTGTTTTTT
CDR3aa: CASRSESGTGELFF

v_gene: TRBV12-3/TRBV12-4
d_gene: TRBD2
abundance: NA
j_gene: TRBJ2-2
CDR3nt: TGTGCCAGCGGTTTACTAGCGGGAGCTAGGGGAGAGCTGTTTTTT
CDR3aa: CASGLLAGARGELFF

v_gene: TRBV28
d_gene: TRBD2
abundance: many
j_gene: TRBJ2-1
CDR3nt: TGTGCCAGCAGTGGGACTAGCGGGACCAATGAGCAGTTCTTC
CDR3aa: CASSGTSGTNEQFF

v_gene: TRBV11-3
d_gene: NA
abundance: many
j_gene: TRBJ2-5
CDR3nt: TGTGCCAGCAGCCCGACAGCCAGCCAAGAGACCCAGTACTTC
CDR3aa: CASSPTASQETQYF

v_gene: TRBV18
d_gene: TRBD2
abundance: NA
j_gene: TRBJ2-5
CDR3nt: TGTGCCAGCTCACCAGCTAGCGGGAGGGCCCGGCGTGGGGAGACCCAGTACTTC
CDR3aa: CASSPASGRARRGETQYF